This T cell receptor (beta chain) was sequenced during a study of control samples from healthy donors and cancer patients. Assay used: immunoSEQ multiplex PCR; TCRdb lists only in-frame clones, some missing. The table has around 55,000 clones, 88% seen once; the top ten hold about 3.8%. V was pared by 6 bases and J by 1 base, with 3 bases of the junction left unmatched. Germline values: CDR1 MDHEN, CDR2 SYDVKM. There are 14 residues in the CDR3. Sequencing was carried out using blood. V usage is TRBV28 and J usage is TRBJ1-2, with 9 bases aligning to TRBD1. This TCR came from a middle-aged man in good health. Here the CDR3 reads CASRETGGNYGYTF. The CDR3 coding sequence is TGTGCCAGCAGGGAGACAGGGGGTAACTATGGCTACACCTTC.